The rows below give T cell receptor beta chains drawn from one sample of a study of T cell repertoires in ileal Crohn's disease. Assay used: immunoSEQ multiplex PCR; TCRdb lists only in-frame clones, some missing. The top ten hold roughly 7.7% of the sample, which has about 11,000 clones, 72% seen once. Sequences were obtained from ileal tissue. The source is an adult with Crohn's disease. CDR3s include the opening cysteine and the closing phenylalanine or tryptophan. D genes are given only for firm matches. A clone size is listed for some rows: how often the clone was seen (once, few, many), or a class if it is expanded.

v_gene	d_gene	abundance	j_gene	CDR3nt	CDR3aa
TRBV5-5	.	.	TRBJ2-2	TGTGCCAGCAGCTTGGCCCCAACTACGGGCGGGGAGCTGTTTTTT	CASSLAPTTGGELFF
TRBV28	.	.	TRBJ2-7	TGTGCCAGCAGTGCCGGGTTGGTAGGGCAGTACTTC	CASSAGLVGQYF
TRBV30	TRBD2	.	TRBJ2-5	TGTGCCTGGAGGGCAGAAGATGGGACTAGCGGGAGGGATGGAGAGACCCAGTACTTC	CAWRAEDGTSGRDGETQYF
TRBV6-5	.	.	TRBJ1-1	TGTGCCAGCAGTGCTATGAACACTGAAGCTTTCTTT	CASSAMNTEAFF
TRBV2	TRBD2	.	TRBJ2-7	TGCGCCAGCAGTGATTATAGGACTAGCGGCGAGCAGTACTTC	CASSDYRTSGEQYF
TRBV5-4	TRBD1	few	TRBJ2-2	TGTGCCAGCAGCGGACCGGGACAGGGAACCGGGGAGCTGTTTTTT	CASSGPGQGTGELFF
TRBV6-1	TRBD1	.	TRBJ1-2	TGTGCCAGCAGTTGGGGACAGCTCTATGGCTACACCTTC	CASSWGQLYGYTF
TRBV4-3	TRBD2	.	TRBJ2-7	TGCGCCAGCAGCCTCTTAGCGGGAGGGCGCGACGAGCAGTACTTC	CASSLLAGGRDEQYF
TRBV29-1	TRBD1	.	TRBJ1-4	TGCAGCGTAACGACAGGGTTCAGTGAAAAACTGTTTTTT	CSVTTGFSEKLFF
TRBV28	TRBD1	few	TRBJ1-1	TGTGCCAGCAGGAGTACCGGGACAGGCTTCCCCCAAGCTTTCTTT	CASRSTGTGFPQAFF
TRBV6-4	.	few	TRBJ2-4	TGTGCCAGCAGTTTTACTAGACCTCCTATCAAAAACATTCAGTACTTC	CASSFTRPPIKNIQYF
TRBV2	TRBD2	.	TRBJ2-7	TGTGCCAGTCCCCTGGAGGGAGGGTACGAGCAGTACTTC	CASPLEGGYEQYF
TRBV27	TRBD1	few	TRBJ1-1	TGTGCCAGCAGTTTATCGACAGGGGGCTGGACTGAAGCTTTCTTT	CASSLSTGGWTEAFF
TRBV6-6	TRBD1	.	TRBJ1-2	TGTGCCAGCAGTTCGAAGACAGGGACCTATGGCTACACCTTC	CASSSKTGTYGYTF
TRBV2	.	.	TRBJ1-4	TGTGCCAGCAGATATGCAGGGGCGGAAGAAAAACTGTTTTTT	CASRYAGAEEKLFF
TRBV27	.	once	TRBJ2-1	TGTGCCAGCAGCGCCTCCGTAGTTTACAATGAGCAGTTCTTC	CASSASVVYNEQFF
TRBV28	TRBD2	.	TRBJ2-5	TGTGCCAGCAGTTTAGCGGGAGGAAGGACGGAGACCCAGTACTTC	CASSLAGGRTETQYF
TRBV13	TRBD1	.	TRBJ1-3	TGTGCCAGCACCTCCAGGGGGCAAAAAGGAAACACCATATATTTT	CASTSRGQKGNTIYF
TRBV18	TRBD1	.	TRBJ1-1	TGTGCCAGCTCACCCAACTTGGGGACAGTGAACACTGAAGCTTTCTTT	CASSPNLGTVNTEAFF
TRBV19	TRBD2	once	TRBJ2-1	TGTGCCAGTGCCGGGACTAGCGTGAGTGAGCAGTTCTTC	CASAGTSVSEQFF
TRBV6-5	TRBD2	.	TRBJ2-1	TGTGCCAGCAGTAGAACTAGCGGAGCCTACAATGAGCAGTTCTTC	CASSRTSGAYNEQFF
TRBV6-5	TRBD1	.	TRBJ1-5	TGTGCCAGCAGCAAGACAGGGGGAGGTCAGCCCCAGCATTTT	CASSKTGGGQPQHF
TRBV5-6	TRBD1	.	TRBJ1-2	TGTGCCAGCAGCTTGTTCGAGGGGGCCAGGGGCTACACCTTC	CASSLFEGARGYTF
TRBV6-1	.	.	TRBJ2-7	TGTGCCAGCAGTGAAGCGTATGCTAGCGACCAATCCTACGAGCAGTACTTC	CASSEAYASDQSYEQYF
TRBV27	TRBD1	once	TRBJ2-7	TGTGCCAGCAGTAATCCGGGACAGGGGAGGTACGAGCAGTACTTC	CASSNPGQGRYEQYF
TRBV10-3	.	.	TRBJ2-5	TGTGCCACCTCTAGCGCTGCAGAGACCCAGTACTTC	CATSSAAETQYF
TRBV7-9	.	.	TRBJ2-7	TGTGCCAGCAGCCCCAGCACGGGGACACCTACCTACGAGCAGTACTTC	CASSPSTGTPTYEQYF
TRBV10-3	TRBD1	few	TRBJ1-1	TGTGCCATCAGCCCGGGGACAGGGTCTGAAGCTTTCTTT	CAISPGTGSEAFF
TRBV27	.	.	TRBJ2-1	TGTGCCAGCAGTTTGGTTCTAAGCTCCTACAATGAGCAGTTCTTC	CASSLVLSSYNEQFF
TRBV7-9	.	.	TRBJ2-2	TGTGCCAGCATCCAACCGACTCCGGGGTCCGGGGAGCTGTTTTTT	CASIQPTPGSGELFF
TRBV28	.	.	TRBJ2-7	TGTGCCAGCAGTTTTCCCCCCGGCTACGAGCAGTACTTC	CASSFPPGYEQYF
TRBV2	.	.	TRBJ2-2	TGTGCCAGCACTGAGGGGGGGAGGGAGACCGGGGAGCTGTTTTTT	CASTEGGRETGELFF
TRBV4-2	TRBD1	few	TRBJ2-7	TGTGCCAGCAGCCTTCAGGGGACAGGGATAAGCTACTACGAGCAGTACTTC	CASSLQGTGISYYEQYF
TRBV13	.	.	TRBJ2-1	TGTGCCAGCACCCGAGGTTATGAGCAGTTCTTC	CASTRGYEQFF
TRBV5-1	.	.	TRBJ1-1	TGCGCCAGCAGCTTGGGAAGGACAGAAGGGTCCGAAGCTTTCTTT	CASSLGRTEGSEAFF
TRBV2	TRBD2	.	TRBJ2-5	TGTGCCAGCAGTGAGCGGCGGGGGACTAGCGGGGGGGAGGAGACCCAGTACTTC	CASSERRGTSGGEETQYF
TRBV28	TRBD2	.	TRBJ2-7	TGTGCCAGCAGTGTACCCCTGAGCGGGAGGGCCGGCGAGCAGTACTTC	CASSVPLSGRAGEQYF
TRBV5-1	.	.	TRBJ1-2	TGCGCCAGCAGCCTCGGACAGCCACAGTATGGCTACACCTTC	CASSLGQPQYGYTF
TRBV7-2	.	.	TRBJ2-7	TGTGCCAGCAGCTTAGTAACGGGCCTAGCGAACTACGAGCAGTACTTC	CASSLVTGLANYEQYF
TRBV4-1	.	few	TRBJ1-1	TGCGCCAGCAGCCACTCGGGGAACACTGAAGCTTTCTTT	CASSHSGNTEAFF
TRBV29-1	TRBD1	.	TRBJ2-7	TGCAGCGCGCAACGACAGGGATCCTACGAGCAGTACTTC	CSAQRQGSYEQYF
TRBV5-6	TRBD2	.	TRBJ2-1	TGTGCCAGCAGCCTTAGCGGGAGGGCGCGGGTTAGTGAGCAGTTCTTC	CASSLSGRARVSEQFF
TRBV18	.	.	TRBJ2-3	TGTGCCAGCTCACCAGAGAGCACAGATACGCAGTATTTT	CASSPESTDTQYF
TRBV6-1	TRBD2	.	TRBJ2-7	TGTGCCAGCAGGCCGGGACTAGCGCTCAACGAGCAGTACTTC	CASRPGLALNEQYF
TRBV7-3	TRBD1	.	TRBJ2-2	TGTGCCAGCAGCCGGGACAGGACTGGGGCCGGGGAGCTGTTTTTT	CASSRDRTGAGELFF
TRBV19	.	.	TRBJ1-5	TGTGCCAGTAGTAGACAGGGCAATCAGCCCCAGCATTTT	CASSRQGNQPQHF
TRBV4-2	TRBD1	.	TRBJ2-7	TGTGCCAGCAGCCAGACAGGGGACAAATCCTACGAGCAGTACTTC	CASSQTGDKSYEQYF
TRBV19	TRBD1	.	TRBJ2-3	TGTGCCAGTAGTATAGACGGGACAGGGGATAGGCCAGATACGCAGTATTTT	CASSIDGTGDRPDTQYF
TRBV5-1	.	.	TRBJ1-1	TGCGCCAGCAGCCGGACCGACAGGAACACTGAAGCTTTCTTT	CASSRTDRNTEAFF
TRBV15	TRBD1	.	TRBJ1-1	TGTGCCACCAGCAGAGATACAGGGGGAATCACTGAAGCTTTCTTT	CATSRDTGGITEAFF